Shown below are 25 T cell receptor beta chains from a single sample sequenced in a study of blood T cell repertoires in COVID-19. Measured with immunoSEQ multiplex PCR; TCRdb has only the in-frame clones, and not every one. The sample consists of more than 300,000 clones, roughly 89% of them appearing once. The specimen was peripheral blood. The receptor set was obtained from a woman younger than 30 who had recovered from COVID-19.

This chain uses TRBV11-2 with TRBJ2-5, with D perhaps TRBD2 (5 bases). The CDR3 loop spans 14 amino acids. Germline assignment: CDR1 SGHAT and CDR2 FQNNGV. V lost 4 bases to trimming and J lost 3 bases, with 12 bases between them. CDR3 coding DNA: TGTGCCAGCAGCTACAGCGGAGCAAAAGAGACCCAGTACTTC. Translated: CASSYSGAKETQYF.

The chain couples TRBV7-9 to TRBJ1-2, with a possible D match to TRBD1 (5 bases). CDR1 and CDR2 from the germline V gene are SEHNR and FQNEAQ (reference sequence). V lost 5 bases, J lost 6 bases, and 13 bases lay in between. The CDR3 has 13 residues. The CDR3 sequence: CASSPPGLDGYTF. CDR3 DNA: TGTGCCAGCAGCCCCCCAGGGCTCGATGGCTACACCTTC. The complete variable domain, with remaining parts taken from reference TRBV7-9 and TRBJ1-2, reads DTGVSQNPRHKITKRGQNVTFRCDPISEHNRLYWYRQTLGQGPEFLTYFQNEAQLEKSRLLSDRFSAERPKGSFSTLEIQRTEQGDSAMYLCASSPPGLDGYTFGSGTRLTVV.

The genes are TRBV19 and TRBJ2-3; 11 bases align to TRBD2. Germline V gene data show CDR1 as LNHDA and CDR2 as SQIVND (reference sequence). This CDR3 contains 14 residues. J was trimmed by 6 bases and V by 4 bases; bases with no gene match: 3. The CDR3 bases are TGTGCCAGTAGTAGTAGCGGGAGGGGCGATACGCAGTATTTT. This sequence encodes CASSSSGRGDTQYF.

V usage is TRBV5-6 and J usage is TRBJ1-2, with D unclear. Germline CDR1 SGHDT, CDR2 YYEEEE. The CDR3 loop spans 14 amino acids. V was shortened by 4 bases and J by 4 bases, with 14 bases between the two germline ends. The CDR3 DNA sequence: TGTGCCAGCAGCGCTCTCGAGTGGAGCTATGGCTACACCTTC. As protein: CASSALEWSYGYTF. Together with reference TRBV5-6 and TRBJ1-2, the CDR3 gives the full variable domain: DAGVTQSPTHLIKTRGQQVTLRCSPKSGHDTVSWYQQALGQGPQFIFQYYEEEERQRGNFPDRFSGHQFPNYSSELNVNALLLGDSALYLCASSALEWSYGYTFGSGTRLTVV.

The rearrangement links TRBV5-4 to TRBJ2-7, with a weak D call TRBD2 (5 bases). This CDR3 comprises 16 residues. The germline V gene has CDR1 SGHNT and CDR2 YYREEE (reference sequence). Trimming cost V 1 base and J 0 bases, with 14 bases left between them. CDR3 sequence reads: CASSLCPRGSSYEQYV. Written as DNA, the CDR3 is TGTGCCAGCAGCTTGTGTCCCCGAGGGAGCTCCTACGAGCAGTACGTC.

The rearrangement links TRBV7-9 to TRBJ1-2; possibly TRBD1 for D (6 bases). This CDR3 region has 17 residues. CDR1 SEHNR and CDR2 FQNEAQ come from the germline V gene (reference sequence). With 4 bases removed from V and 2 bases from J, the gap between germline ends came to 20 bases. This CDR3 is CASSYRRTEYLNYGYTF. As DNA, the CDR3 is TGTGCCAGCAGCTATCGAAGGACAGAATACTTAAACTATGGCTACACCTTC. Looking up the rest from reference TRBV7-9 and TRBJ1-2 gives the full variable domain: DTGVSQNPRHKITKRGQNVTFRCDPISEHNRLYWYRQTLGQGPEFLTYFQNEAQLEKSRLLSDRFSAERPKGSFSTLEIQRTEQGDSAMYLCASSYRRTEYLNYGYTFGSGTRLTVV.

The J gene is TRBJ2-1, the V gene TRBV14; 11 bases match TRBD1. V shed 2 bases, J shed 8 bases, and the junction held 8 bases outside the gene matches. Germline values: CDR1 SGHDN, CDR2 FVKESK. CDR3 length: 16 amino acids. The CDR3 region is CASSQTGTGGWDEQFF. The CDR3 DNA is TGTGCCAGCAGCCAAACCGGGACAGGGGGGTGGGATGAGCAGTTCTTC.

The chain combines TRBV7-9 with TRBJ2-5; TRBD1 is a possible D gene (6 bases). In germline, CDR1 is SEHNR, CDR2 FQNEAQ (reference sequence). This CDR3 region has 15 residues. Trimming stripped 0 bases from V and 5 bases from J, with 13 bases between. CDR3 bases: TGTGCCAGCAGCTTAGCGCAGGGGTTTGGGGAGACCCAGTACTTC. Translating gives CASSLAQGFGETQYF.

The V gene is TRBV24-1, the J gene TRBJ1-2; D is unclear. The CDR3 is made up of 14 amino acids. Germline V gene data show CDR1 as KGHDR and CDR2 as SFDVKD. V lost 4 bases and J 2 bases, leaving 10 bases between the germline ends. For the CDR3, the DNA is TGTGCCACCAGTGACCGCGCCGGGAACTATGGCTACACCTTC. Translating gives CATSDRAGNYGYTF.

This rearrangement joins TRBV6-5 to TRBJ2-7, with D possibly matching TRBD1 (5 bases). Trimming shortened V by 6 bases and J by 3 bases, and 12 bases separated the two germline ends. Per the germline V gene, CDR1 is MNHEY and CDR2 is SVGAGI. The CDR3 sequence is 13 residues long. CDR3 loop: CASRARTGYEQYV. The CDR3 DNA is TGTGCCAGCAGAGCGAGAACAGGCTACGAGCAGTACGTC.

The chain employs TRBV11-2 and TRBJ1-4; no clear D. Germline V gives CDR1 SGHAT, CDR2 FQNNGV. V lost 1 base, J lost 7 bases, and 10 bases lay in between. The CDR3 runs to 14 residues. CDR3 sequence reads: CASSLGERSEKLFF. CDR3 coding DNA: TGTGCCAGCAGCTTAGGGGAGAGGAGTGAAAAACTGTTTTTT.

The rearrangement uses TRBV3-1 (or the pseudogene TRBV3-2) and TRBJ2-3; 9 bases map to TRBD2. The V gene end was trimmed by 2 bases and the J gene end by 6 bases; junction bases not matched to a gene: 6. This CDR3 has 15 residues. Per germline, CDR1 LGHDT and CDR2 YNNKEL (reference sequence). DNA for the CDR3: TGTGCCAGCAGCCAACCGGGACTAGCTTCTGATACGCAGTATTTT. Its protein is CASSQPGLASDTQYF.

This chain links TRBV10-3 with TRBJ1-2; no firm D call. The CDR3 is 13 amino acids. Germline CDR1 reads ENHRY; CDR2 reads SYGVKD. Trimming cost V 3 bases and J 4 bases, with 9 bases left between them. DNA for the CDR3: TGTGCCATCAGTGACGAACTGAGCTATGGCTACACCTTC. Translating it yields CAISDELSYGYTF.

The chain combines TRBV7-7 with TRBJ2-1, with 11 bases matching TRBD2. CDR3 size: 15 residues. Germline-derived CDR1 and CDR2 are SSHAT and FNYEAQ (reference sequence). With V trimmed by 10 bases and J by 3 bases, 8 bases remained unmatched. CDR3 sequence: CATRSGTSGYNEQFF. CDR3 in DNA: TGTGCCACCAGAAGCGGGACTAGCGGCTACAATGAGCAGTTCTTC. Full variable domain (outside the CDR3, taken from reference TRBV7-7 and TRBJ2-1): GAGVSQSPRYKVTKRGQDVTLRCDPISSHATLYWYQQALGQGPEFLTYFNYEAQPDKSGLPSDRFSAERPEGSISTLTIQRTEQRDSAMYRCATRSGTSGYNEQFFGPGTRLTVL.

The chain couples TRBV5-5 to TRBJ1-5, with 11 bases fitting TRBD1. CDR1 is SGHKS, CDR2 YYEKEE, per germline (reference sequence). The CDR3 consists of 14 residues. The V and J ends lost 5 bases and 6 bases, in that order; junction bases with no gene match: 4. CDR3 bases: TGTGCCAGCAGGCGGGACAGGGGGACTCAGCCCCAGCATTTT. It codes for CASRRDRGTQPQHF.

J is TRBJ2-1 and V is TRBV11-3; D ambiguous. Looked up from germline, CDR1 is SGHNT and CDR2 is YENEEA. V was pared by 1 base and J by 2 bases, with 9 bases between. The CDR3 runs 15 residues. CDR3 bases: TGTGCCAGCAGCTTAGCCCTAGTGCCCTACAATGAGCAGTTCTTC. It translates to CASSLALVPYNEQFF.

J is TRBJ2-2 and V is TRBV14; maybe TRBD1 (5 bases). The V and J ends lost 4 bases and 5 bases respectively, with 17 bases between them. The germline gives CDR1 SGHDN, CDR2 FVKESK. The CDR3 sequence is 16 residues long. The CDR3 DNA is TGTGCCAGCAGCCGCCACGCAGGGCTGAGTACCGGGGAGCTGTTTTTT. This translates into CASSRHAGLSTGELFF.

A few counts support this clone. The V gene is TRBV20-1, the J gene TRBJ1-5; no clear D. The CDR3 spans 12 residues. The germline gives CDR1 DFQATT, CDR2 SNEGSKA (reference sequence). V was pared by 3 bases and J by 5 bases, with 8 bases between. CDR3 protein: CSASFGDQPQHF. CDR3 DNA: TGCAGTGCTAGTTTCGGAGATCAGCCCCAGCATTTT.

V and J are TRBV5-1 and TRBJ1-1, with TRBD1 matching 8 bases. The CDR3 spans 13 residues. Germline V gene sequence: CDR1 SGHRS, CDR2 YFSETQ. The trim removed 0 bases at V and 11 bases at J, leaving 6 bases unmatched. CDR3 in DNA: TGCGCCAGCAGCTTGGCCGTTGGGACAGGTGCTTTCTTT. As protein: CASSLAVGTGAFF.

V is TRBV3-1 (or the pseudogene TRBV3-2) and J is TRBJ2-7, with TRBD1 identical over 10 bases. This CDR3 has 13 residues. Germline V lookup: CDR1 LGHDT, CDR2 YNNKEL (reference sequence). The ends lost 4 bases at V and 7 bases at J; junction bases unmatched: 4. For the CDR3, the DNA is TGTGCCAGCAGCCGGGACAGGGGTTCGGAGCAGTACGTC. This sequence encodes CASSRDRGSEQYV.

The sample holds one count of this clone. The genes are TRBV6-5 and TRBJ2-1; TRBD2 might be the D (6 bases). CDR3 length: 15 residues. The V gene's germline CDR1 is MNHEY and CDR2 SVGAGI. Trimming left V 6 bases short and J 0 bases short, with 12 bases between. The CDR3 here is CASSISGFSYNEQFF. The CDR3 DNA reads TGTGCCAGCAGCATAAGCGGGTTCTCCTACAATGAGCAGTTCTTC.

This chain uses TRBV7-2 with TRBJ2-1, with 10 bases fitting TRBD2. Trimming took 1 base from V and 8 from J; bases not matched to a gene: 8. Germline loops: CDR1 SGHTA, CDR2 FQGNSA. The CDR3 is 16 residues long. CDR3: CASSLGPSGRVYEQFF. For the CDR3, the DNA is TGTGCCAGCAGCTTAGGTCCCAGCGGGAGGGTCTATGAGCAGTTCTTC.

V usage is TRBV27 and J usage is TRBJ1-2; no clear D gene. The CDR3 covers 14 residues. Germline CDR1 reads MNHEY; CDR2 reads SMNVEV (reference sequence). V gave up 6 bases and J gave up 1 base, with 12 bases separating them. The CDR3 nucleotides read TGTGCCAGCAGCCCAGGACTGAATAACTATGGCTACACCTTC. This gives the protein CASSPGLNNYGYTF.

The chain joins TRBV19 to TRBJ1-1; TRBD1 aligns across 8 bases. CDR1 LNHDA and CDR2 SQIVND come from the germline V gene (reference sequence). This CDR3 has 15 residues. Losses at the gene ends were 5 bases for V and 3 bases for J; bases not matched to a gene: 8. CDR3 in amino acids: CASSDGQGSYTEAFF. The CDR3 DNA follows: TGTGCCAGTAGTGATGGACAGGGTTCATACACTGAAGCTTTCTTT. Supplemented by reference TRBV19 and TRBJ1-1, the full variable domain reads DGGITQSPKYLFRKEGQNVTLSCEQNLNHDAMYWYRQDPGQGLRLIYYSQIVNDFQKGDIAEGYSVSREKKESFPLTVTSAQKNPTAFYLCASSDGQGSYTEAFFGQGTRLTVV.

The V and J genes are TRBV4-2 and TRBJ2-5, with 15 positions matching TRBD2. V dropped 1 base and J dropped 2; count of bases not matched to a gene: 2. CDR1 LGHNA and CDR2 YNFKEQ come from the germline V gene. The CDR3 is 17 residues long. The CDR3 loop reads CASSQGTSGRGQETQYF. The CDR3 bases are TGTGCCAGCAGCCAAGGGACTAGCGGGAGGGGACAAGAGACCCAGTACTTC.